The T cell receptor (beta chain) described here comes from a study of CD8+ T cells in alopecia areata. A word on this clone: Its antigen is unidentified.

Sampling of alopecia areata patients yielded lesional scalp punch biopsies as well as peripheral blood. RNA extraction was followed by reverse transcription into cDNA, which acted as the sequencing template. TCRdb keeps only in-frame clones here, not all; method: immunoSEQ multiplex PCR. The data contain 6,500 to 8,500 clones, around 71% of them singletons. Whole-study results and caveats: Resident alphabeta T-cell populations of normal skin are likewise subject to sequencing in scalp samples. Lesional tissue from the scalp (especially in alopecia totalis/universalis) showed higher clonality than normal scalp.

Germline assignment: CDR1 SQVTM and CDR2 ANQGSEA. The CDR3 spans 11 residues. The material was skin, obtained at week 0. This rearrangement joins TRBV29-1 to TRBJ1-2; 8 nucleotides match TRBD1. The sequence was collected from a human donor with alopecia areata. CDR3 amino acids: CSGGQEDGYTF. In DNA, the CDR3 is TGCAGTGGGGGACAGGAAGATGGCTACACCTTC.